Each of the 22 T cell receptor beta chains below was sequenced from the same sample in a study of T cell responses to AZD1222 COVID-19 vaccine. Using immunoSEQ multiplex PCR, the repertoire was profiled, and TCRdb retains in-frame clones only, with some absent. The data hold 150,000 to 200,000 clones, with about nine tenths observed a single time. The sample here was peripheral blood, taken on day 0 of MenACWY control vaccination. These TCRs come from an adult in good health.

DNA for the CDR3: TGCGCCAGCAGCTTGTTAGGGGTCCAAGAGACCCAGTACTTC. Protein: CASSLLGVQETQYF. V usage is TRBV5-1 and J usage is TRBJ2-5; a possible D gene is TRBD1 (5 bases). The CDR3 is 14 residues long. Trimming stripped 1 base from V and 1 base from J, with 8 bases between. Germline V gene data show CDR1 as SGHRS and CDR2 as YFSETQ.

The chain joins TRBV30 to TRBJ1-1; the D is unclear. The V gene lost 5 bases and the J gene lost 5 bases, with 21 bases spanning the gap. Germline V CDR1 and CDR2: GTSNPN, SVGIG (reference sequence). CDR3 length equals 15 residues. CDR3 amino acids: CAWGHKGPLGTEAFF. In DNA, the CDR3 is TGTGCCTGGGGCCATAAGGGTCCTTTGGGGACTGAAGCTTTCTTT. Using reference TRBV30 and TRBJ1-1 for the parts outside the CDR3, the full variable domain is SQTIHQWPATLVQPVGSPLSLECTVEGTSNPNLYWYRQAAGRGLQLLFYSVGIGQISSEVPQNLSASRPQDRQFILSSKKLLLSDSGFYLCAWGHKGPLGTEAFFGQGTRLTVV.

The J gene is TRBJ2-7, the V gene TRBV12-2; the table's D call, TRBD2, was not checked against the DNA. TRBV12-2 is termed a pseudogene. CDR3 size: 14 residues. The CDR3 bases are TGTGCAAGTCGCTTAGTTAGAATAGAATACGAGCAGTACTTC. The encoded protein is CASRLVRIEYEQYF.

V usage is TRBV6-1 and J usage is TRBJ2-7, with unresolved D. V dropped 2 bases and J dropped 0 bases, with 8 bases sitting between them. This CDR3 is 14 amino acids long. Germline values: CDR1 MNHNS, CDR2 SASEGT. The CDR3 is CASSELGSSYEQYF. For the CDR3, the DNA is TGTGCCAGCAGTGAACTGGGCAGCTCCTACGAGCAGTACTTC.

This clone appeared once. The V and J genes are TRBV13 and TRBJ2-5, with 8 bases matching TRBD2. The V gene's germline CDR1 is PRHDT and CDR2 FYEKMQ (reference sequence). The CDR3 runs 14 residues. With V trimmed by 6 bases and J by 5 bases, 8 bases remained unmatched. CDR3 nucleotides: TGTGCCAGCAGTACAGCGGGGGCCGGGGAGACCCAGTACTTC. Translation: CASSTAGAGETQYF.

The J gene is TRBJ2-7, the V gene TRBV6-5; TRBD1 matches at 8 bases. Germline V gene data show CDR1 as MNHEY and CDR2 as SVGAGI. The ends lost 6 bases at V and 6 bases at J; junction bases unmatched: 7. The CDR3 spans 13 residues. The CDR3 loop reads CASSARGQVEQYF. The CDR3, as DNA: TGTGCCAGCAGCGCCAGGGGGCAGGTCGAGCAGTACTTC.

This chain uses TRBV19 with TRBJ2-1; the D is unclear. The CDR3 contains 13 residues. From germline, CDR1 is LNHDA and CDR2 SQIVND (reference sequence). Deletions cut 6 bases from V and 3 bases from J, with 9 bases between. This CDR3 is CASSRGNYNEQFF. DNA for the CDR3: TGTGCCAGTAGCCGTGGGAACTACAATGAGCAGTTCTTC.

V and J are TRBV6-2 or TRBV6-3 and TRBJ2-7; 7 bases fit TRBD2. Germline lookup yields CDR1 MNHEY and CDR2 SVGEGT. This CDR3 is built from 18 residues. The trim removed 0 bases at V and 4 bases at J, leaving 15 bases unmatched. In DNA, the CDR3 is TGTGCCAGCAGTTACTCGTGGTATGGCGGGGGTTCCCCTTACGAGCAGTACTTC. Its protein is CASSYSWYGGGSPYEQYF.

The chain is built from TRBV2 and TRBJ2-6; the D gene is possibly TRBD1 (5 bases). The germline gives CDR1 SNHLY, CDR2 FYNNEI. The CDR3 spans 15 residues. V was cut by 7 bases and J by 0 bases, with 10 bases left in between. CDR3 region: CASNRKSSGANVLTF. CDR3 coding DNA: TGTGCCAGCAACAGGAAAAGCTCTGGGGCCAACGTCCTGACTTTC. The full variable domain, rest sourced from reference TRBV2 and TRBJ2-6, is EPEVTQTPSHQVTQMGQEVILRCVPISNHLYFYWYRQILGQKVEFLVSFYNNEISEKSEIFDDQFSVERPDGSNFTLKIRSTKLEDSAMYFCASNRKSSGANVLTFGAGSRLTVL.

The gene calls are TRBV28 and TRBJ1-1; D might be TRBD1 (6 bases). The CDR3 is 11 amino acids. V lost 5 bases, J lost 12 bases, and 13 bases lay in between. Per the germline V gene, CDR1 is MDHEN and CDR2 is SYDVKM. Written as DNA, the CDR3 is TGTGCCAGCAGTCGCGGGACAACCCCTTTCTTT. This gives the protein CASSRGTTPFF.

The chain combines TRBV7-9 with TRBJ1-1; D ambiguous. The CDR3 is 11 amino acids. Germline V gene lookup returns CDR1 SEHNR and CDR2 FQNEAQ (reference sequence). Trimming stripped 2 bases from V and 5 bases from J, with 3 bases between. Written as DNA, the CDR3 is TGTGCCAGCAGCTTACGGACTGAAGCTTTCTTT. Translation gives CASSLRTEAFF. Looking up the rest from reference TRBV7-9 and TRBJ1-1 gives the full variable domain: DTGVSQNPRHKITKRGQNVTFRCDPISEHNRLYWYRQTLGQGPEFLTYFQNEAQLEKSRLLSDRFSAERPKGSFSTLEIQRTEQGDSAMYLCASSLRTEAFFGQGTRLTVV.

The table lists this clone with a few counts. The genes are TRBV13 and TRBJ1-1; 9 bases line up with TRBD1. The V segment lost 5 bases and the J segment 3 bases; nucleotides outside the gene matches: 1. The CDR3 loop spans 13 amino acids. CDR1 PRHDT and CDR2 FYEKMQ come from the germline V gene (reference sequence). CDR3 coding DNA: TGTGCCAGCAGCCGGACAGGGGACACTGAAGCTTTCTTT. This gives the protein CASSRTGDTEAFF.

Only a few counts were recorded for this clone. The V call is TRBV3-1 (or the pseudogene TRBV3-2), the J call TRBJ1-6, with D possibly TRBD1 on 6 matching bases. In germline, CDR1 is LGHDT, CDR2 YNNKEL (reference sequence). The CDR3 is 14 residues long. V lost 1 base to trimming and J lost 7 bases, with 8 bases between them. The CDR3 nucleotides read TGTGCCAGCAGCCAAGGGACAGCCAATTCACCCCTCCACTTT. Translation gives CASSQGTANSPLHF.

V gene TRBV30 combines with J gene TRBJ1-2; no clear D. Per germline, CDR1 GTSNPN and CDR2 SVGIG (reference sequence). Trimming removed 0 bases at V and 4 bases at J, with 12 bases between. The CDR3 length is 14 residues. This CDR3 reads CAWSVLRSGYGYTF. DNA of the CDR3: TGTGCCTGGAGTGTATTGAGATCGGGCTATGGCTACACCTTC.

CDR3 protein: CATKPDDRPTYEQYF. Here the CDR3 DNA reads TGTGCCACCAAACCAGATGACAGGCCCACCTACGAGCAGTACTTC. The chain joins TRBV10-3 to TRBJ2-7; weak D call: TRBD1 (6 bases). This CDR3 region has 15 residues. Germline assignment: CDR1 ENHRY and CDR2 SYGVKD. V was pared by 10 bases and J by 2 bases, with 21 bases between.

The CDR3 is CASSKGQNTEAFF. The CDR3 DNA reads as TGTGCCAGTAGTAAGGGACAGAACACTGAAGCTTTCTTT. This sequence joins TRBV19 and TRBJ1-1, with a tentative D call TRBD1 (6 bases). Germline V gene lookup returns CDR1 LNHDA and CDR2 SQIVND (reference sequence). V was pared by 4 bases and J by 1 base, with 7 bases between. The CDR3 spans 13 residues.

This chain uses TRBV28 with TRBJ1-4, with D possibly being TRBD1 (5 bases). Germline CDR1 MDHEN, CDR2 SYDVKM. Trimming left V 3 bases short and J 5 bases short, with 13 bases between. This CDR3 comprises 15 residues. CDR3 in amino acids: CASSFASQGNEKLFF. CDR3 coding DNA: TGTGCCAGCAGTTTTGCCTCCCAGGGAAATGAAAAACTGTTTTTT.

CDR3 protein: CASSEPVTRLSGRAGTYF. For the CDR3, the DNA is TGTGCCAGCAGTGAACCCGTGACCCGTCTTAGCGGGAGGGCCGGTACGTACTTC. J is TRBJ2-7 and V is TRBV6-1; 11 nucleotides match TRBD2. After removal of 2 bases from V and 12 bases from J, the junction contained 21 bases not matched to a gene. Germline CDR1 and CDR2: MNHNS and SASEGT. The CDR3 spans 18 residues.

The chain links TRBV5-1 to TRBJ2-3; either TRBD1 or TRBD2 may fit D (5 bases each). V lost 3 bases to trimming and J lost 13 bases, with 12 bases between them. Germline V gene sequence: CDR1 SGHRS, CDR2 YFSETQ. The CDR3 extends over 11 amino acids. The CDR3 region has the DNA TGCGCCAGCAGCTCCGGGACGATGGAGTATTTT. It is translated as CASSSGTMEYF.

The chain is built from TRBV6-5 and TRBJ1-2; 8 nucleotides align to TRBD1. Germline-derived CDR1 and CDR2 are MNHEY and SVGAGI. This CDR3 region has 14 residues. Germline trimming cut 6 bases from V and 8 bases from J; bases unmatched to any gene: 11. CDR3 nucleotides: TGTGCCAGCAGCCTCGACAGGGGCCAGGGGGGCTACACCTTC. It specifies CASSLDRGQGGYTF.

The CDR3 here is CASSLAGQDRPQHF. Here the CDR3 DNA reads TGTGCCAGCAGCTTAGCGGGGCAGGATCGGCCCCAGCATTTT. This rearrangement joins TRBV7-8 to TRBJ1-5; TRBD1 might be the D (5 bases). The CDR3 runs to 14 residues. The V and J ends lost 0 bases and 9 bases respectively, with 12 bases between them. CDR1 is SGHVS and CDR2 is FQNEAQ in the germline V gene.

V usage is TRBV5-6 and J usage is TRBJ2-3; D is undetermined. With 3 bases removed from V and 2 bases from J, the gap between germline ends came to 13 bases. The germline V gene has CDR1 SGHDT and CDR2 YYEEEE. The CDR3 length is 15 residues. The CDR3 sequence: CASSSNMGNTDTQYF. The DNA for the CDR3 is TGTGCCAGCAGCTCGAACATGGGGAACACAGATACGCAGTATTTT.